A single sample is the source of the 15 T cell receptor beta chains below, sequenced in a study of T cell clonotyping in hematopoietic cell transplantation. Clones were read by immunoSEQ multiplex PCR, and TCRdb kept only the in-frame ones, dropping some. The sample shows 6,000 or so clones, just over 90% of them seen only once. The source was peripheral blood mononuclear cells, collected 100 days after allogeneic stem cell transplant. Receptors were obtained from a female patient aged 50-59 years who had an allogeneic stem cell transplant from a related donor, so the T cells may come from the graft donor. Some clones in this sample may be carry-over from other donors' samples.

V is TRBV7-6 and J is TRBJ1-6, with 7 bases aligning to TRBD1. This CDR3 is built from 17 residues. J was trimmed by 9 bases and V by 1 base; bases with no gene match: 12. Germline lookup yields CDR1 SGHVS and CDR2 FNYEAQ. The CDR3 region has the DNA TGTGCCAGCAGCTTAGAAAGGACAGGATCGAGCCTTTCACCCCTCCACTTT. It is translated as CASSLERTGSSLSPLHF.

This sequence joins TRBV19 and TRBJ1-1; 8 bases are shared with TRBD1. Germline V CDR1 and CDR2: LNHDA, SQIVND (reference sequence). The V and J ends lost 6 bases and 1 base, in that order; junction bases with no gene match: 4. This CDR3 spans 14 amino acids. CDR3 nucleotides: TGTGCCAGTAGGTCACAGGGGGGGAACACTGAAGCTTTCTTT. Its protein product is CASRSQGGNTEAFF. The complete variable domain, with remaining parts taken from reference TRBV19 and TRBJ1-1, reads DGGITQSPKYLFRKEGQNVTLSCEQNLNHDAMYWYRQDPGQGLRLIYYSQIVNDFQKGDIAEGYSVSREKKESFPLTVTSAQKNPTAFYLCASRSQGGNTEAFFGQGTRLTVV.

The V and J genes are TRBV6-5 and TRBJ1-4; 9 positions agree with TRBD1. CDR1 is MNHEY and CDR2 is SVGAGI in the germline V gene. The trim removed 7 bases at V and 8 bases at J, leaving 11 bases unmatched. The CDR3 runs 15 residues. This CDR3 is CASTRTGQGGEKLFF. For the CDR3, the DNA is TGTGCCAGCACCCGAACGGGACAGGGAGGAGAAAAACTGTTTTTT.

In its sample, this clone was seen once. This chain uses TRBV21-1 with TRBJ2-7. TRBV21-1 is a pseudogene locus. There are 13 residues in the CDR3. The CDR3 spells CAQSTRGDCEQYF. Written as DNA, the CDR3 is TGTGCCCAAAGCACGCGAGGGGATTGTGAGCAGTACTTC.

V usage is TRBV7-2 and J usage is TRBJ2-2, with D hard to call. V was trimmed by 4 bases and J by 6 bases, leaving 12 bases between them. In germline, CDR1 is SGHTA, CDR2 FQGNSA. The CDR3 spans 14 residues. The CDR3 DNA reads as TGTGCCAGCAGCTCAGCTCCCCGGGCCGGGGAGCTGTTTTTT. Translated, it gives CASSSAPRAGELFF.

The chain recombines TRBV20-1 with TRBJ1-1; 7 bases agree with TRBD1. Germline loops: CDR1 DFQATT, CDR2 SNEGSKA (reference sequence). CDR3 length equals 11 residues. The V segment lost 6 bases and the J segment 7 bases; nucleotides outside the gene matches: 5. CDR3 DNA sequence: TGCAGTGCGAGGGACAGTAGTGAAGCTTTCTTT. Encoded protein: CSARDSSEAFF.

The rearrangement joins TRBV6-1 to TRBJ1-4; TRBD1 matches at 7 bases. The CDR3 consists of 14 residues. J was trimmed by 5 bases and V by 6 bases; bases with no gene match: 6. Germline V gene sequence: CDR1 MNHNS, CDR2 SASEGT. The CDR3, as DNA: TGTGCCAGCAGGCACAGGGGAGCAAATGAAAAACTGTTTTTT. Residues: CASRHRGANEKLFF.

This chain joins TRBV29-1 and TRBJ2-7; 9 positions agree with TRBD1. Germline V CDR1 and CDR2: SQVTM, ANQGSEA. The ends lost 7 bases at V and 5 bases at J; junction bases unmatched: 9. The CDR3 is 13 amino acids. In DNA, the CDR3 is TGCAGCGCGCCGGGACAGGGCGAGAACGAGCAGTACTTC. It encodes CSAPGQGENEQYF.

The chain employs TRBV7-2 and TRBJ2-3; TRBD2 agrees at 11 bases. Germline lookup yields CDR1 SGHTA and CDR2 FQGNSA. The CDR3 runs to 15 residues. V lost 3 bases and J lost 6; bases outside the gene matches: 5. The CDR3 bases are TGTGCCAGCAGCTTTAGCGGGGGGGCGGGCGATACGCAGTATTTT. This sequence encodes CASSFSGGAGDTQYF.

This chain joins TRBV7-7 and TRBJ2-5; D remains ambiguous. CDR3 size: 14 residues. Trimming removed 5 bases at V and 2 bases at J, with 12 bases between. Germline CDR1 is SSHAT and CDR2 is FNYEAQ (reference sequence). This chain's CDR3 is CASSPQVGQETQYF. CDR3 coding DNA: TGTGCCAGCAGCCCCCAAGTGGGGCAAGAGACCCAGTACTTC.

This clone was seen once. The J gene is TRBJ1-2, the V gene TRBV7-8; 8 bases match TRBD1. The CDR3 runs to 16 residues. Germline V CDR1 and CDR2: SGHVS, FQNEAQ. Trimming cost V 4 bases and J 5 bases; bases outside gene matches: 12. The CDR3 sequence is CASSYSRTGPSYGYTF. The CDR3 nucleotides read TGTGCCAGCAGCTATTCAAGGACAGGGCCTTCATATGGCTACACCTTC.

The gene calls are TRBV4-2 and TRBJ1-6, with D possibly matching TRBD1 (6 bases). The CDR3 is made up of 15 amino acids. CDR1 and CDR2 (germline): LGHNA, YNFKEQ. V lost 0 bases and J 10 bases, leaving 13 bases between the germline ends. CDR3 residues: CASSQETGSGSPLHF. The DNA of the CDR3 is TGTGCCAGCAGCCAAGAAACAGGGAGTGGATCACCCCTCCACTTT.

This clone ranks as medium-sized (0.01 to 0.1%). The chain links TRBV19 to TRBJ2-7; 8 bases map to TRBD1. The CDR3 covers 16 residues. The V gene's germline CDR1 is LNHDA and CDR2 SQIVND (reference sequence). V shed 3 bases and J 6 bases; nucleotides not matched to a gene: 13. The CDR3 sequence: CASSISWQGARSEQYF. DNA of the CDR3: TGTGCCAGTAGTATTTCTTGGCAGGGGGCGCGATCCGAGCAGTACTTC. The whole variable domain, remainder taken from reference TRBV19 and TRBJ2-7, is DGGITQSPKYLFRKEGQNVTLSCEQNLNHDAMYWYRQDPGQGLRLIYYSQIVNDFQKGDIAEGYSVSREKKESFPLTVTSAQKNPTAFYLCASSISWQGARSEQYFGPGTRLTVT.

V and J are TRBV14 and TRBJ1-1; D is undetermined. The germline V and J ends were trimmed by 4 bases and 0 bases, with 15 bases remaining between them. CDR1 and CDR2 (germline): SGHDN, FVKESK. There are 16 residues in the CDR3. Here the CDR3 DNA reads TGTGCCAGCAGCCCCGTTTGGGGAAGGCTGAACACTGAAGCTTTCTTT. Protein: CASSPVWGRLNTEAFF. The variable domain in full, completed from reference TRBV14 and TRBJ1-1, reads EAGVTQFPSHSVIEKGQTVTLRCDPISGHDNLYWYRRVMGKEIKFLLHFVKESKQDESGMPNNRFLAERTGGTYSTLKVQPAELEDSGVYFCASSPVWGRLNTEAFFGQGTRLTVV.

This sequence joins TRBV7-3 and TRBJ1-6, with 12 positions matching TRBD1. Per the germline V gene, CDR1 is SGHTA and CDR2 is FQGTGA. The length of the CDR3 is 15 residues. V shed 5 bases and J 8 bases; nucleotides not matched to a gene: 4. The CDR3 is CASSEGQGAYSPLHF. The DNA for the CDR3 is TGTGCCAGCAGCGAGGGACAGGGGGCGTATTCACCCCTCCACTTT. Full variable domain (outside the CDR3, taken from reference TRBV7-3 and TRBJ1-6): GAGVSQTPSNKVTEKGKYVELRCDPISGHTALYWYRQSLGQGPEFLIYFQGTGAADDSGLPNDRFFAVRPEGSVSTLKIQRTERGDSAVYLCASSEGQGAYSPLHFGNGTRLTVT.